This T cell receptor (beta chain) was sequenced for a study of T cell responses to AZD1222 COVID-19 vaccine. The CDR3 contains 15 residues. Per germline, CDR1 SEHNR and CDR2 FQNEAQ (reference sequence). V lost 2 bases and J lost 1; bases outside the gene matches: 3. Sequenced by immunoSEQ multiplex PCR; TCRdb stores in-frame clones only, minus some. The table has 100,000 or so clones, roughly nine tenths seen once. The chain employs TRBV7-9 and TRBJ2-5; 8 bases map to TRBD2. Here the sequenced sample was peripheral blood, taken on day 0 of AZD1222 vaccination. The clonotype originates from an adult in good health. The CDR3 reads CASSLLAGGQETQYF. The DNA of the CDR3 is TGTGCCAGCAGCTTACTTGCGGGAGGCCAAGAGACCCAGTACTTC.